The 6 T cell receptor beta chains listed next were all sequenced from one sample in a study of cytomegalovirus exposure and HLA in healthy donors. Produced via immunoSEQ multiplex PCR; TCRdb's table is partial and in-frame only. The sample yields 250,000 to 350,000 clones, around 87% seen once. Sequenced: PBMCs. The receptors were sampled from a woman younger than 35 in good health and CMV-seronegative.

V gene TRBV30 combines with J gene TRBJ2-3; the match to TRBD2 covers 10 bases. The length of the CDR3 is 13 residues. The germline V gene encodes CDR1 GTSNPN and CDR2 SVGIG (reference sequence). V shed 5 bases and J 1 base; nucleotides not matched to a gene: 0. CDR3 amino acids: CAWGTSGTDTQYF. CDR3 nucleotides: TGTGCCTGGGGGACTAGCGGCACAGATACGCAGTATTTT.

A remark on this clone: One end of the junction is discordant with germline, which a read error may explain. CDR3 in amino acids: CASSASGTGGSGTNVLTF. The CDR3 bases are TGTGCCAGCAGCGCCTCCGGGACAGGGGGCTCTGGGACCAACGTCCTGACTTTC. The chain combines TRBV9 with TRBJ2-6, with TRBD1 matching over 12 bases. Germline-derived CDR1 and CDR2 are SGDLS and YYNGEE. The CDR3 runs to 18 residues.

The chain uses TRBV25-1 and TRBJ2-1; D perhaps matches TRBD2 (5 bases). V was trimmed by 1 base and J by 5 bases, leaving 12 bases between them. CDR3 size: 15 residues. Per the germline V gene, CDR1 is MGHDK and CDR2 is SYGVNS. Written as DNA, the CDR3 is TGTGCCAGCAGTGAATCCAGCCTAGCCGACAATGAGCAGTTCTTC. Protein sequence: CASSESSLADNEQFF.

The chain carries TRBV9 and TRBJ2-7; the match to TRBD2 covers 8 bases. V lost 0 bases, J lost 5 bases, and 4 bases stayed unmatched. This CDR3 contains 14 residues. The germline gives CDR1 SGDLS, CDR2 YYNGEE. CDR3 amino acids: CASSVAGGHHEQYF. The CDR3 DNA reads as TGTGCCAGCAGCGTAGCGGGAGGGCACCACGAGCAGTACTTC.

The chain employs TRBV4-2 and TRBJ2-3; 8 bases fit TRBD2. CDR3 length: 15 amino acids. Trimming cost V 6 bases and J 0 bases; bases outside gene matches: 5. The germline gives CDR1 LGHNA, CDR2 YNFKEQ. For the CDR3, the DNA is TGTGCCAGCAGTCGGGGGGGGTCTAGCACAGATACGCAGTATTTT. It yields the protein CASSRGGSSTDTQYF.

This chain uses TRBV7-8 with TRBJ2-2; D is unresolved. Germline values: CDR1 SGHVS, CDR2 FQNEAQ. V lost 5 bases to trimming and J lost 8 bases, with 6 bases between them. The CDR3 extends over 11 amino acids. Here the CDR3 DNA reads TGTGCCAGCAGCACCAGGGGGGAGCTGTTTTTT. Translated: CASSTRGELFF.